These T cell receptor beta chains were read from a single sample in a study of response to subunit inactivated influenza vaccine. TCRdb redid the calling of the RT-PCR reads with MiXCR, one entry per CDR3 protein. Of about 780,000 distinct CDR3 sequences listed, under 20% are singletons. The sample here was PBMCs from blood, taken less than 6 days after vaccination. Receptors were obtained from a man in his forties or fifties who received an inactivated influenza vaccine. Each CDR3 is given without its conserved first and last residue. Fields, in order: CDR3 length, V gene, CDR3 protein.

13,TRBV6-5,ASSYWSGGPYEQF
13,TRBV6-2/TRBV6-3,ASRRERPNTGELF
12,TRBV6-1,ASSRAGTEYEQY
14,TRBV5-1,ASSTIPRAFQETQY
12,TRBV28,ASSLAGTSGEQY
12,TRBV20-1,SAFGVAGYNEQF
12,TRBV7-2,ASSPPGQGLGYT
17,TRBV5-1,ASSLAGTTGRSLTDTQY
13,TRBV5-6,ASSLPAGDTSGYT
11,TRBV5-1,ASSLVLYNEQF
12,TRBV25-1,ASASSGLGETQY
12,TRBV20-1,SASTGGVRNIQY
13,TRBV7-9,ASSPAGNGNEKLF
11,TRBV20-1,SRTVRQGDTQY
14,TRBV3-1,ASSQVMTGGQETQY
14,TRBV15,ATSRGLAGTYNEQF
14,TRBV7-2,ASSLSPRDYQQEQY
15,TRBV4-2,ASSQDQASSSYNEQF
11,TRBV20-1,SASKGGNNEQF
14,TRBV12-3/TRBV12-4,ASILGPGANTGELF
12,TRBV3-1,ASRDRNLNTEAF
14,TRBV12-3/TRBV12-4,ASSFLRTGDTGELF
13,TRBV20-1,SAEGTSVSYNEQF
14,TRBV5-1,ASSFRTGGSTDTQY
13,TRBV29-1,SVEDRLQGNYEQY
15,TRBV25-1,ASSESPGRPLNTEAF
11,TRBV12-3/TRBV12-4,ASSPGAVQPQH
11,TRBV7-2,ASSPRTDYEQY
12,TRBV20-1,SARSSGGANTQY
10,TRBV12-3/TRBV12-4,ASSFGGEKLF
14,TRBV3-1,ASSRKPGQDSYEQY
13,TRBV14,ASSQGTGIRYEQY
12,TRBV20-1,SARREVSYNEQF
12,TRBV11-1,ASSLGTEYYGYT
16,TRBV23-1,ASGRLAGGNLSYNEQF
16,TRBV7-2,ASSLGLAGANYYNEQF
11,TRBV4-3,ASSQRRNQPQH
13,TRBV4-2,TSSQVGLGTDTQY
10,TRBV29-1,SVDIIGTEAF
12,TRBV12-3/TRBV12-4,ASRPGTVAGELF
11,TRBV24-1,ATSDFGGQKAF
12,TRBV20-1,SARTGVGNTEAF
14,TRBV12-3/TRBV12-4,ASSLRDPSNTGELF
13,TRBV9,ASSVGTSGVNEQF
13,TRBV28,ASSFLVAGGNEQF